These 23 T cell receptor beta chains were all obtained from the same sample, sequenced in a study of blood T cell repertoires in COVID-19. Here immunoSEQ multiplex PCR was the method, and the copy in TCRdb shows in-frame clones only, minus some. The profile shows approximately 330,000 clones, almost 90% of them singletons. Sequenced: peripheral blood. These receptors were collected from a woman between 35 and 50 years old with COVID-19, enrolled during active disease.

This clone appeared once. The chain has TRBV28 and TRBJ1-3; tentatively, D is TRBD1 (5 bases). Germline V gene sequence: CDR1 MDHEN, CDR2 SYDVKM. V lost 1 base and J 4 bases, leaving 8 bases between the germline ends. CDR3 size: 14 residues. The CDR3 loop reads CASSLLGVGNTIYF. For the CDR3, the DNA is TGTGCCAGCAGTTTATTAGGGGTAGGAAACACCATATATTTT.

This chain links TRBV5-1 with TRBJ2-1; tentatively, D is TRBD2 (6 bases). Germline V gene sequence: CDR1 SGHRS, CDR2 YFSETQ. The CDR3 covers 14 residues. Trimming took off 5 bases at V and 5 bases at J, with 14 bases between the two ends. In DNA, the CDR3 is TGCGCCAGCAGGACGGGACTCAATAACAATGAGCAGTTCTTC. Encoded protein: CASRTGLNNNEQFF.

The rearrangement uses TRBV29-1 and TRBJ1-6; 9 positions match TRBD1. The CDR3 has 14 amino acids. The germline V gene has CDR1 SQVTM and CDR2 ANQGSEA. The CDR3: CRGQGLSYNSPLHF. CDR3 nucleotide sequence: TGCAGGGGACAGGGTCTATCCTATAATTCACCCCTCCACTTT.

The chain uses TRBV11-3 and TRBJ2-1, with 11 bases that match TRBD2. This CDR3 contains 18 residues. CDR1 SGHNT and CDR2 YENEEA come from the germline V gene. The J segment lost 8 bases and the V segment lost 3 bases, leaving 15 bases of the junction unmatched. The CDR3, as DNA: TGTGCCAGCAGCTTCGGGACTAGCGGCGGTACCACACGGTATGAGCAGTTCTTC. Its protein product is CASSFGTSGGTTRYEQFF.

In nucleotides, the CDR3 is TGTGCCAGCTCACCAGAGGACTGGGGAAACACCATATATTTT. Translation: CASSPEDWGNTIYF. The chain uses TRBV18 and TRBJ1-3; the D is unclear. Germline CDR1 and CDR2: KGHSH and LQKENI. CDR3 length equals 14 residues. V lost 2 bases and J 4 bases, leaving 9 bases between the germline ends.

This chain joins TRBV6-1 and TRBJ2-7; tentative D call: TRBD1 (5 bases). Trimming removed 2 bases at V and 3 bases at J, with 14 bases between. The CDR3 length is 15 residues. Germline V gene data show CDR1 as MNHNS and CDR2 as SASEGT. CDR3 sequence (DNA): TGTGCCAGCAGTGAACAGGGCGCTTATGGCTACGAGCAGTACTTC. Translation: CASSEQGAYGYEQYF.

The chain is built from TRBV9 and TRBJ1-1, with D tentatively TRBD1 (6 bases). The V and J ends lost 0 bases and 4 bases respectively, with 13 bases between them. The CDR3 runs 15 residues. Germline CDR1 reads SGDLS; CDR2 reads YYNGEE. CDR3 residues: CASSVVGATGTEAFF. DNA of the CDR3: TGTGCCAGCAGCGTAGTGGGGGCGACGGGCACTGAAGCTTTCTTT.

This chain connects TRBV3-1 (or the pseudogene TRBV3-2) to TRBJ2-3; 7 nucleotides agree with TRBD1. V was clipped by 4 bases and J by 14 bases; unmatched bases: 6. Germline V CDR1 and CDR2: LGHDT, YNNKEL (reference sequence). The CDR3 is 11 residues long. The CDR3 sequence: CASSPDRAWYF. The CDR3 DNA is TGTGCCAGCAGCCCTGACAGGGCTTGGTATTTT.

The chain carries TRBV2 and TRBJ1-1; 7 bases line up with TRBD1. Germline assignment: CDR1 SNHLY and CDR2 FYNNEI. Trimming removed 7 bases from V and 5 bases from J; junction bases left unmatched: 10. The CDR3 length is 14 residues. CDR3 sequence: CASKRDRARTEAFF. The DNA for the CDR3 is TGTGCCAGCAAGAGGGACAGAGCCAGGACTGAAGCTTTCTTT. The full variable domain, with the rest looked up from reference TRBV2 and TRBJ1-1, is EPEVTQTPSHQVTQMGQEVILRCVPISNHLYFYWYRQILGQKVEFLVSFYNNEISEKSEIFDDQFSVERPDGSNFTLKIRSTKLEDSAMYFCASKRDRARTEAFFGQGTRLTVV.

The chain links TRBV6-5 to TRBJ1-5; D gene ambiguous. V lost 8 bases to trimming and J lost 4 bases, with 12 bases between them. Germline values: CDR1 MNHEY, CDR2 SVGAGI. The CDR3 extends over 13 amino acids. In DNA form, the CDR3 reads TGTGCCAGCTCCATAGCCATTAATCAGCCCCAGCATTTT. As protein: CASSIAINQPQHF.

The V gene is TRBV3-1 (or the pseudogene TRBV3-2), the J gene TRBJ1-2, with 11 positions matching TRBD1. The CDR3 covers 15 residues. V was pared by 2 bases and J by 3 bases, with 2 bases of the junction left unmatched. Germline V gene data show CDR1 as LGHDT and CDR2 as YNNKEL (reference sequence). This CDR3 is CASSQWTGGDYGYTF. CDR3 DNA sequence: TGTGCCAGCAGCCAATGGACAGGGGGCGACTATGGCTACACCTTC.

The chain uses TRBV2 and TRBJ1-1; possibly TRBD1 for D (5 bases). Trimming cost V 5 bases and J 4 bases, with 17 bases left between them. Germline lookup yields CDR1 SNHLY and CDR2 FYNNEI. The length of the CDR3 is 15 residues. The CDR3 spells CASSFRGGVGTEAFF. DNA of the CDR3: TGTGCCAGCAGTTTTAGAGGAGGGGTCGGCACTGAAGCTTTCTTT.

V gene TRBV12-3 or TRBV12-4 combines with J gene TRBJ1-1, with D possibly matching TRBD1 (5 bases). V lost 3 bases to trimming and J lost 8 bases, with 13 bases between them. This CDR3 spans 13 amino acids. CDR3 bases: TGTGCCAGCAGTTTGGGGCCGCGTGAGGAAGCTTTCTTT. Its translation is CASSLGPREEAFF.

The chain joins TRBV28 to TRBJ1-2, with D tentatively TRBD1 (5 bases). With 2 bases removed from V and 3 bases from J, the gap between germline ends came to 10 bases. Germline V lookup: CDR1 MDHEN, CDR2 SYDVKM. This CDR3 has 14 amino acids. This CDR3 reads CASSLPQGYYGYTF. The CDR3 DNA reads TGTGCCAGCAGTTTACCTCAGGGTTACTATGGCTACACCTTC.

The CDR3 DNA reads as TGTGCCACCAGTGACTATTTGAACAGGTGGGGCACAGATACGCAGTATTTT. Amino acid sequence: CATSDYLNRWGTDTQYF. The chain links TRBV24-1 to TRBJ2-3, with TRBD1 as a possible D gene (5 bases). V lost 4 bases and J lost 1, with 17 bases in between. Germline loops: CDR1 KGHDR, CDR2 SFDVKD. The CDR3 totals 17 residues.

This chain uses TRBV21-1 with TRBJ1-5. TRBV21-1 is noted as a pseudogene. The CDR3 sequence is 14 residues long. CDR3 residues: CASSRGGGNQPQHF. The CDR3 nucleotides are TGTGCCAGCAGCCGCGGCGGGGGCAATCAGCCCCAGCATTTT.

A word on this clone: Different DNA sequences within this sample yield the same CDR3. The chain employs TRBV19 and TRBJ2-5; 7 bases fit TRBD1. Germline CDR1 is LNHDA and CDR2 is SQIVND (reference sequence). The CDR3 is made up of 12 amino acids. Trimming at V came to 6 bases and at J to 4 bases, leaving 2 bases not matched to a gene. CDR3 residues: CASRDRAETQYF. The CDR3 coding sequence is TGTGCCAGTAGAGACAGGGCAGAGACCCAGTACTTC. Complete variable domain (other parts from reference TRBV19 and TRBJ2-5): DGGITQSPKYLFRKEGQNVTLSCEQNLNHDAMYWYRQDPGQGLRLIYYSQIVNDFQKGDIAEGYSVSREKKESFPLTVTSAQKNPTAFYLCASRDRAETQYFGPGTRLLVL.

The chain carries TRBV13 and TRBJ1-1; D possibly corresponds to TRBD1 (5 bases). The V and J ends lost 4 bases and 0 bases respectively, with 6 bases between them. The CDR3 covers 13 residues. CDR1 and CDR2 (germline): PRHDT, FYEKMQ (reference sequence). The DNA for the CDR3 is TGTGCCAGCAGCTCCAGGGTGAACACTGAAGCTTTCTTT. This codes for CASSSRVNTEAFF.

The gene calls are TRBV24-1 and TRBJ2-5; TRBD1 agrees at 10 bases. Germline assignment: CDR1 KGHDR and CDR2 SFDVKD. This CDR3 region has 15 residues. V shed 3 bases and J 4 bases; nucleotides not matched to a gene: 4. The CDR3 sequence: CATSDPRTGGETQYF. CDR3 bases: TGTGCCACCAGTGATCCTCGGACAGGGGGAGAGACCCAGTACTTC.

The chain has TRBV4-3 and TRBJ1-2; 12 bases are shared with TRBD1. J lost 8 bases, V lost 0 bases, and 7 bases had no gene match. Germline V CDR1 and CDR2: LGHNA, YSLEER. The CDR3 totals 16 residues. The CDR3 DNA reads as TGCGCCAGCAGCCAAGATTTCGGCGGGACAGGGGGCGGCTACACCTTC. Encoded protein: CASSQDFGGTGGGYTF.

The chain joins TRBV30 to TRBJ2-2; no clear D gene. CDR1 and CDR2 (germline): GTSNPN, SVGIG (reference sequence). Trimming took 0 bases from V and 6 from J, leaving 8 bases between them. This CDR3 is built from 13 residues. CDR3: CAWSVLSAGELFF. The CDR3 nucleotides are TGTGCCTGGAGTGTACTTTCGGCCGGGGAGCTGTTTTTT.

The rearrangement links TRBV6-6 to TRBJ2-3, with 9 bases lining up with TRBD2. CDR3 length equals 15 residues. Germline lookup yields CDR1 MNHNY and CDR2 SVGAGI (reference sequence). V gave up 1 base and J gave up 4 bases; unmatched junction bases: 3. CDR3 sequence: CASSYFSGSSDTQYF. The CDR3 region has the DNA TGTGCCAGCAGTTACTTTAGCGGGAGTTCAGATACGCAGTATTTT.

This chain connects TRBV27 to TRBJ1-1; unclear D gene. Per the germline V gene, CDR1 is MNHEY and CDR2 is SMNVEV (reference sequence). The V end lost 4 bases, the J end lost 4 bases, and 19 bases lay between the germline ends. The length of the CDR3 is 16 residues. CDR3 sequence: CASSSAGRNIGTEAFF. In DNA form, the CDR3 reads TGTGCCAGCAGTTCTGCAGGTCGGAATATCGGCACTGAAGCTTTCTTT.